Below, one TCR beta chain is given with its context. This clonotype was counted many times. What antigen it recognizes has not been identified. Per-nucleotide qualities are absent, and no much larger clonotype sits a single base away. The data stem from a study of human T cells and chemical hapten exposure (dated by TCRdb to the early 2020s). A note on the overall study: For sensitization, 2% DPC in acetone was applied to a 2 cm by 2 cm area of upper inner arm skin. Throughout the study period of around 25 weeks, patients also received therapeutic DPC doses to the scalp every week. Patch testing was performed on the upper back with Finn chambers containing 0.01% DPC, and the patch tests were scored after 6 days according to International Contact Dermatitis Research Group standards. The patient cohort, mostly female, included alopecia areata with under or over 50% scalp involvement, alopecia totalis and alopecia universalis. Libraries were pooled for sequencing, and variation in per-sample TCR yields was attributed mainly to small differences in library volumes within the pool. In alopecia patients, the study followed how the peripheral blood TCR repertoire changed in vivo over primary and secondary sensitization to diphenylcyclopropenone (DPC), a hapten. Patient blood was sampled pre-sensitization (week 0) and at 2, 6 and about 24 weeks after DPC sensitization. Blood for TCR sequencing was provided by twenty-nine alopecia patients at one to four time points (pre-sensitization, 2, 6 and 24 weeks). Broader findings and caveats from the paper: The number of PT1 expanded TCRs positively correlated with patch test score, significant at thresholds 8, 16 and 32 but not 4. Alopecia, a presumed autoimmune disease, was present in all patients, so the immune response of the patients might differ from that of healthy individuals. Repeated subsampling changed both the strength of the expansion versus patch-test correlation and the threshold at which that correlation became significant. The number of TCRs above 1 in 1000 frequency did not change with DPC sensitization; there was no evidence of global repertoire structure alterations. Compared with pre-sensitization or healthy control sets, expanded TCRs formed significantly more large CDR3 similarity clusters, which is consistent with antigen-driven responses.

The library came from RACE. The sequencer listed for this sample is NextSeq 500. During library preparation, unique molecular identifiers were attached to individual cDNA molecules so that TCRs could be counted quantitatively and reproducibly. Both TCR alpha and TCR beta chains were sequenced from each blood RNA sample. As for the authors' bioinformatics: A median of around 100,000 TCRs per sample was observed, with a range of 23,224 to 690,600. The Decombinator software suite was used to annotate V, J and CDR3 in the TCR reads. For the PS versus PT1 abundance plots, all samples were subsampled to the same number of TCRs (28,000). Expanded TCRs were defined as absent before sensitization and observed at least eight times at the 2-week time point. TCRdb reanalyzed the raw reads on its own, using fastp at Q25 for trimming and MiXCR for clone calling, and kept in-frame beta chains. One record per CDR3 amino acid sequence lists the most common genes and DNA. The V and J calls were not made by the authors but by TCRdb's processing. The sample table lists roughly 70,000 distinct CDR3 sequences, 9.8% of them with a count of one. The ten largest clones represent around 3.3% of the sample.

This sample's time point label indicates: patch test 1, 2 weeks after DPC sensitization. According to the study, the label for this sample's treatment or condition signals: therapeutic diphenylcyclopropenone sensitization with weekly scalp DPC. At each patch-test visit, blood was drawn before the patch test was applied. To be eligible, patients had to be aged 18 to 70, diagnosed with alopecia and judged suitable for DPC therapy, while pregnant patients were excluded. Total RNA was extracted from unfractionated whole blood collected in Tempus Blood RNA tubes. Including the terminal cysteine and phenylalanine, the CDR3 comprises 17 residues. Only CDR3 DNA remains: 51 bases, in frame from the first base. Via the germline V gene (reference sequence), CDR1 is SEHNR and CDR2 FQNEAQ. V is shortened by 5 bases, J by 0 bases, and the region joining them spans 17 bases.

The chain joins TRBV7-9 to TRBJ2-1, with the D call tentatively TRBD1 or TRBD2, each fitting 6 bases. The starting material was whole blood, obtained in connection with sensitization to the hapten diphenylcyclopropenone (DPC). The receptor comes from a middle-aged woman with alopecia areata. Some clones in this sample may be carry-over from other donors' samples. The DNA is TGTGCCAGCAGCGGCCAAACACAGGGAGGCTCCTACAATGAGCAGTTCTTC. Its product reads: CASSGQTQGGSYNEQFF. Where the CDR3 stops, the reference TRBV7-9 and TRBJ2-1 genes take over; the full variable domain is DTGVSQNPRHKITKRGQNVTFRCDPISEHNRLYWYRQTLGQGPEFLTYFQNEAQLEKSRLLSDRFSAERPKGSFSTLEIQRTEQGDSAMYLCASSGQTQGGSYNEQFFGPGTRLTVL.